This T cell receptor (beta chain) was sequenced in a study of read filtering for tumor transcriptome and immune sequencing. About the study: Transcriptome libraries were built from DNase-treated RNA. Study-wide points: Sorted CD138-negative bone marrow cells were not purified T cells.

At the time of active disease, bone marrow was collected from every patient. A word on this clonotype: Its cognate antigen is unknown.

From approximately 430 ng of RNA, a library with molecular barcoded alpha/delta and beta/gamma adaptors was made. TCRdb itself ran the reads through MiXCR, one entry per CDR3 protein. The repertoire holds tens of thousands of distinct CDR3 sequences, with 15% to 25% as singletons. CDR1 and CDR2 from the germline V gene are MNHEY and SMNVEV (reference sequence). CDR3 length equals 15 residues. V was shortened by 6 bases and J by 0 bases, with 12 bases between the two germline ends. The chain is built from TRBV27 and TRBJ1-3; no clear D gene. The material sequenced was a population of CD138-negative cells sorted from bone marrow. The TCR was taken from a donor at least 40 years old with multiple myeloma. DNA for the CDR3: TGTGCCAGCAGCCCCCGGAGGGTCTCTGGAAACACCATATATTTT. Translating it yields CASSPRRVSGNTIYF.